A single sample is the source of the 11 T cell receptor beta chains below, sequenced in a study of blood T cell repertoires in COVID-19. Clones were read by immunoSEQ multiplex PCR, and TCRdb kept only the in-frame ones, dropping some. The sample shows approximately 210,000 clones, around 90% of them seen only once. Sequencing used peripheral blood. These receptors were collected from a man between 65 and 79 years old with acute or convalescent COVID-19.

The CDR3 sequence: CASSLREPFYGYTF. CDR3 nucleotides: TGTGCCAGCAGTTTACGTGAGCCTTTCTATGGCTACACCTTC. The chain links TRBV27 to TRBJ1-2; D is uncertain. Trimming took 2 bases from V and 4 from J, leaving 11 bases between them. The CDR3 length is 14 residues. The germline CDR1 and CDR2 sequences are MNHEY and SMNVEV (reference sequence).

This chain links TRBV6-5 with TRBJ1-2; D gene unclear. CDR1 and CDR2 from the germline V gene are MNHEY and SVGAGI. This CDR3 comprises 15 residues. Trimming shortened V by 2 bases and J by 0 bases, and 10 bases separated the two germline ends. The CDR3 is CASSYLRDSNYGYTF. The CDR3 coding sequence is TGTGCCAGCAGTTACCTGAGAGATTCTAACTATGGCTACACCTTC.

This chain connects TRBV5-6 to TRBJ2-6; D is uncertain. V was cut by 4 bases and J by 0 bases, with 8 bases left in between. The CDR3 loop spans 15 amino acids. Germline V gene sequence: CDR1 SGHDT, CDR2 YYEEEE. CDR3 residues: CASSPESSGANVLTF. The CDR3, as DNA: TGTGCCAGCAGCCCGGAGAGCTCTGGGGCCAACGTCCTGACTTTC. The full variable domain, completed using reference TRBV5-6 and TRBJ2-6, is DAGVTQSPTHLIKTRGQQVTLRCSPKSGHDTVSWYQQALGQGPQFIFQYYEEEERQRGNFPDRFSGHQFPNYSSELNVNALLLGDSALYLCASSPESSGANVLTFGAGSRLTVL.

A few counts support this clone. The chain joins TRBV5-4 to TRBJ2-7; D may be TRBD2 (6 bases). The CDR3 has 15 residues. The V gene's germline CDR1 is SGHNT and CDR2 YYREEE (reference sequence). V dropped 0 bases and J dropped 2 bases, with 12 bases sitting between them. The CDR3: CASSLDGGGTYEQYF. The CDR3 DNA follows: TGTGCCAGCAGCTTGGATGGGGGAGGCACCTACGAGCAGTACTTC.

V is TRBV11-2 and J is TRBJ2-7; maybe TRBD2 (5 bases). The CDR3 length is 14 residues. Trimming shortened V by 5 bases and J by 3 bases, and 14 bases separated the two germline ends. The germline gives CDR1 SGHAT, CDR2 FQNNGV. The CDR3 sequence: CASSPQSGSYEQYF. CDR3 bases: TGTGCCAGCAGCCCCCAGTCGGGGAGCTACGAGCAGTACTTC.

V gene TRBV7-2 combines with J gene TRBJ2-1, with 9 bases matching TRBD2. From germline, CDR1 is SGHTA and CDR2 FQGNSA. The CDR3 has 15 amino acids. The V gene end was trimmed by 1 base and the J gene end by 4 bases; junction bases not matched to a gene: 2. CDR3 in amino acids: CASSLVSGGYNEQFF. The DNA for the CDR3 is TGTGCCAGCAGCTTAGTTAGCGGGGGTTACAATGAGCAGTTCTTC.

V is TRBV29-1 and J is TRBJ2-5; D is possibly TRBD2 (7 bases). Per the germline V gene, CDR1 is SQVTM and CDR2 is ANQGSEA. The CDR3 extends over 13 amino acids. V was pared by 3 bases and J by 5 bases, with 13 bases between. CDR3 coding DNA: TGCAGCGTTGATTGGGGGGGCGGGGAGACCCAGTACTTC. Translation gives CSVDWGGGETQYF.

V and J are TRBV5-4 and TRBJ1-2; 9 bases line up with TRBD1. The CDR3 extends over 15 amino acids. Germline CDR1 is SGHNT and CDR2 is YYREEE (reference sequence). With 5 bases clipped from V and 4 bases from J, the junction kept 9 bases outside the gene matches. CDR3 in amino acids: CASRPRDRAGYGYTF. CDR3 nucleotide sequence: TGTGCCAGCAGACCACGGGACAGGGCGGGCTATGGCTACACCTTC. The variable domain in full, with the rest retrieved from reference TRBV5-4 and TRBJ1-2, is ETGVTQSPTHLIKTRGQQVTLRCSSQSGHNTVSWYQQALGQGPQFIFQYYREEENGRGNFPPRFSGLQFPNYSSELNVNALELDDSALYLCASRPRDRAGYGYTFGSGTRLTVV.

This clone was detected only once. This chain links TRBV7-9 with TRBJ2-3; D perhaps matches TRBD2 (6 bases). The CDR3 consists of 15 residues. Germline loops: CDR1 SEHNR, CDR2 FQNEAQ (reference sequence). Trimming shortened V by 7 bases and J by 3 bases, and 17 bases separated the two germline ends. CDR3 sequence: CASTQGGVLTDTQYF. The CDR3 DNA is TGTGCCAGCACCCAGGGCGGGGTTTTGACAGATACGCAGTATTTT.

The rearrangement links TRBV15 to TRBJ1-1; no clear D. Looked up from germline, CDR1 is LNHNV and CDR2 is YYDKDF (reference sequence). V lost 4 bases to trimming and J lost 11 bases, with 17 bases between them. The CDR3 covers 13 residues. CDR3 amino acids: CATSTRGQVDAFF. The DNA of the CDR3 is TGTGCCACCAGCACTCGAGGGCAGGTGGACGCTTTCTTT.

J is TRBJ2-1 and V is TRBV10-3; 8 bases align to TRBD1. With 3 bases clipped from V and 7 bases from J, the junction kept 8 bases outside the gene matches. This CDR3 is built from 15 residues. Germline assignment: CDR1 ENHRY and CDR2 SYGVKD. DNA of the CDR3: TGTGCCATCAGTGAAGACCGGACAGGGAGTAATGAGCAGTTCTTC. As protein: CAISEDRTGSNEQFF.